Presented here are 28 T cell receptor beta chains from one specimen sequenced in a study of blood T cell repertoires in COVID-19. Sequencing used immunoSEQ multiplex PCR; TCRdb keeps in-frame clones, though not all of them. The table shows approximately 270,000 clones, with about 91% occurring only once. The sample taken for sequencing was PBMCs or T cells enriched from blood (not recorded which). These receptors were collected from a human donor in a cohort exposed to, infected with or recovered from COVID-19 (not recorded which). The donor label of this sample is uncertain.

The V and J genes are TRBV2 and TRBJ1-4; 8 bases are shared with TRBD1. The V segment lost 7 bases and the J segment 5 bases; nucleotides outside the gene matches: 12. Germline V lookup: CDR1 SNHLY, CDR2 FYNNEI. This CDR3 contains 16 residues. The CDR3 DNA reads TGTGCCAGCACCGGACTTGGACAGGGAATAAATGAAAAACTGTTTTTT. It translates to CASTGLGQGINEKLFF.

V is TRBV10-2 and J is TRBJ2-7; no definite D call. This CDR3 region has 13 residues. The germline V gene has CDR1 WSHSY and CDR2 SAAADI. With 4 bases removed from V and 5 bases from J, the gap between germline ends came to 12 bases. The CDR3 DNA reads TGCGCCAGCAGTGCCCGCAGATTCGACGAGCAGTACTTC. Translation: CASSARRFDEQYF.

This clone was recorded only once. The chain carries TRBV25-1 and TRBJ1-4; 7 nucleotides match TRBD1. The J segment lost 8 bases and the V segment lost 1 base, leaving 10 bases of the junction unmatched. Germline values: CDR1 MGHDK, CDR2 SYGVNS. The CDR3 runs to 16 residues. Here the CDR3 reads CASSEFQQGSDEKLFF. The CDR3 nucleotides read TGTGCCAGCAGTGAATTTCAACAGGGGTCGGACGAAAAACTGTTTTTT.

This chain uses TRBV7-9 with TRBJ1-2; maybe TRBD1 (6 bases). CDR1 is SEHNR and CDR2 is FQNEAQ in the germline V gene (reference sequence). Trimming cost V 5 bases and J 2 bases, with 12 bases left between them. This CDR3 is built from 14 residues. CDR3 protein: CASSVGQLNYGYTF. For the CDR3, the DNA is TGTGCCAGCAGCGTCGGACAGCTGAACTATGGCTACACCTTC.

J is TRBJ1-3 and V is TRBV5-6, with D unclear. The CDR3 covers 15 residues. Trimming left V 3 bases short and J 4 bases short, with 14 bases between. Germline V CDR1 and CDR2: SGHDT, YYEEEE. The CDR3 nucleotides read TGTGCCAGCAGCTCGAGCATGGCGGGGGGAAACACCATATATTTT. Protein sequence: CASSSSMAGGNTIYF.

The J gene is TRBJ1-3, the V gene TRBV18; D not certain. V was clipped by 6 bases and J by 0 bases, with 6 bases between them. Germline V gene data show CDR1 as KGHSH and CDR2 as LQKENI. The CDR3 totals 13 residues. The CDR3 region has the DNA TGTGCCAGCTCGCGTGACTCTGGAAACACCATATATTTT. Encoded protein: CASSRDSGNTIYF.

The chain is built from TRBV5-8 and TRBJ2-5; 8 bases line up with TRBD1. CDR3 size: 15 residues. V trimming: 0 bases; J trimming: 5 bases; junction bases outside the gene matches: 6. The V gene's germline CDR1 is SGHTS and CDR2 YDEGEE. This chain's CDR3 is CASSLAGGTRETQYF. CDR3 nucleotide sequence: TGTGCCAGCAGCTTGGCAGGGGGCACGAGGGAGACCCAGTACTTC.

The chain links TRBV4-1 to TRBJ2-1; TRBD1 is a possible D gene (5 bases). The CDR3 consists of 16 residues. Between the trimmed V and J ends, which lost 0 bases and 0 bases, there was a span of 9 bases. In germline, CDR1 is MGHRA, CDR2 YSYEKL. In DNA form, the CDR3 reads TGCGCCAGCAGCCAAGAAATTGACAGCTCCTACAATGAGCAGTTCTTC. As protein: CASSQEIDSSYNEQFF.

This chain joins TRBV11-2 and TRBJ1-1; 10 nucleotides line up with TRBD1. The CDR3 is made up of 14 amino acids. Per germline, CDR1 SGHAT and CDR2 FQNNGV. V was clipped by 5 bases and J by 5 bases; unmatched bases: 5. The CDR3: CASSGTGVGTEAFF. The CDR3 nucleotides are TGTGCCAGCAGCGGGACAGGGGTAGGGACTGAAGCTTTCTTT.

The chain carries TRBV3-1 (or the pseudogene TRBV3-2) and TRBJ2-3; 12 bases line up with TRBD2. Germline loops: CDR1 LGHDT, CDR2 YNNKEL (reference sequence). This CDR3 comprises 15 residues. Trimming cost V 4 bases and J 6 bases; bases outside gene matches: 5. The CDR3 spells CASSRLAGVEDTQYF. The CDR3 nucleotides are TGTGCCAGCAGCCGACTAGCGGGGGTGGAGGATACGCAGTATTTT.

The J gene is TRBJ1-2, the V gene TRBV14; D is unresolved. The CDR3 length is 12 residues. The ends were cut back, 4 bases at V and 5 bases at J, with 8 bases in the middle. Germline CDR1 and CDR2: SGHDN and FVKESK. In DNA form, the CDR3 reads TGTGCCAGCAGCCGAAGTCTATATGGCTACACCTTC. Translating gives CASSRSLYGYTF.

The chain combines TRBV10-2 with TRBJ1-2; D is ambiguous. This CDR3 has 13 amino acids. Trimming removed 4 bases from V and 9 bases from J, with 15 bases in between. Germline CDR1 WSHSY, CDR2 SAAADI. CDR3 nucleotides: TGCGCCAGCAGTGGAGAGGGAAGCTCTAGCTACACCTTC. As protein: CASSGEGSSSYTF.

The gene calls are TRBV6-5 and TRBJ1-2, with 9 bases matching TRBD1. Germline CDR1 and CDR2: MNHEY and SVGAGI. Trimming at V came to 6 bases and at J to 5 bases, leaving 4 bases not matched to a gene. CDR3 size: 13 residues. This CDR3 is CASRTGQGYGYTF. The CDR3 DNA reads TGTGCCAGCAGAACTGGACAGGGGTATGGCTACACCTTC.

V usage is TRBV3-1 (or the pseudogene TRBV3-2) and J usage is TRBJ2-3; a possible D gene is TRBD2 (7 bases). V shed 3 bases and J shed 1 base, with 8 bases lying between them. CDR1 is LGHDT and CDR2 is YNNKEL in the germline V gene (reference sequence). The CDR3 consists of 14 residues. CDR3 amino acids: CASSQRGRTDTQYF. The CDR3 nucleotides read TGTGCCAGCAGCCAGCGGGGGCGCACAGATACGCAGTATTTT.

The CDR3 DNA sequence: TGTGCCAGTAGTATAAGAGAGACCGGGACAGGGCCTGGAAACACCATATATTTT. It is translated as CASSIRETGTGPGNTIYF. This rearrangement joins TRBV19 to TRBJ1-3; 9 bases map to TRBD1. The CDR3 is 18 amino acids. The V segment lost 2 bases and the J segment 2 bases; nucleotides outside the gene matches: 10. From germline, CDR1 is LNHDA and CDR2 SQIVND (reference sequence).

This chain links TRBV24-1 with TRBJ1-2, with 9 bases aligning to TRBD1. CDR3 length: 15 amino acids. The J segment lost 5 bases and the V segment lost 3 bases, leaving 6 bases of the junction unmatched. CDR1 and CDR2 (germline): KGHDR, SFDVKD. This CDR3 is CATSDPGTGRYGYTF. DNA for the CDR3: TGTGCCACCAGTGATCCAGGGACAGGGAGGTATGGCTACACCTTC.

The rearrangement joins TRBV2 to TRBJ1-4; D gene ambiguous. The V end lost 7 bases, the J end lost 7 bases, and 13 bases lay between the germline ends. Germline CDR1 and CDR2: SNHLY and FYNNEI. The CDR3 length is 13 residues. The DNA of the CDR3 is TGTGCCAGCAAATATACTAAAGGTGAAAAACTGTTTTTT. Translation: CASKYTKGEKLFF.

In DNA, the CDR3 is TGTGCCACCAGGGACTTCCGATACACTGAAGCTTTCTTT. This codes for CATRDFRYTEAFF. The rearrangement joins TRBV24-1 to TRBJ1-1; no firm D call. The CDR3 runs to 13 residues. V dropped 7 bases and J dropped 3 bases, with 11 bases sitting between them. CDR1 and CDR2 (germline): KGHDR, SFDVKD.

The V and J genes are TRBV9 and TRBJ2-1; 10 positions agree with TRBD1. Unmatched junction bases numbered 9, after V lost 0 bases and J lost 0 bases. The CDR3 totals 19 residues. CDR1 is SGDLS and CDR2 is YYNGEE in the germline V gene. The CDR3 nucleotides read TGTGCCAGCAGCGTAGGAGTGACAGGGGGCGCCCCCTCCTACAATGAGCAGTTCTTC. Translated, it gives CASSVGVTGGAPSYNEQFF.

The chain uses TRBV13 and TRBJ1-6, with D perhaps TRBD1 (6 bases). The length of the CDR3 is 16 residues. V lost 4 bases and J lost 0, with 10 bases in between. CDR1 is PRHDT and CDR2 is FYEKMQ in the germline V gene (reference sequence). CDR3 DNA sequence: TGTGCCAGCAGCTCAGGGGCTAGCTCCTATAATTCACCCCTCCACTTT. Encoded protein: CASSSGASSYNSPLHF.

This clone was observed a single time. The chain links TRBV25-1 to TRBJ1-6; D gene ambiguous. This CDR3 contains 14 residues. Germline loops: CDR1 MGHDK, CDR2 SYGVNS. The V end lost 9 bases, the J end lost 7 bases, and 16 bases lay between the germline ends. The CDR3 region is CASLQEGANSPLHF. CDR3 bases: TGTGCCAGTCTCCAGGAGGGTGCAAATTCACCCCTCCACTTT.

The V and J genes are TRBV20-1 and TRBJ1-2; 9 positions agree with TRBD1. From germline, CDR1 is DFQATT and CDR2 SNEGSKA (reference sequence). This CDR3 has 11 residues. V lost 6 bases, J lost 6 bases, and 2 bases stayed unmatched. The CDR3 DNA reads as TGCAGTGCCGACAGGGGGAATGGCTACACCTTC. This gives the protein CSADRGNGYTF.

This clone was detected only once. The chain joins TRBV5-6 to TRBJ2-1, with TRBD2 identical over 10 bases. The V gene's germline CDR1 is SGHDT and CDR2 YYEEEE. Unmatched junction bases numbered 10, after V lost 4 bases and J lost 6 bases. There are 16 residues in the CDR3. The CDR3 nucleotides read TGTGCCAGCAGCAGTCTAAAGCGGGGGGGCCCCAATGAGCAGTTCTTC. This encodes CASSSLKRGGPNEQFF.

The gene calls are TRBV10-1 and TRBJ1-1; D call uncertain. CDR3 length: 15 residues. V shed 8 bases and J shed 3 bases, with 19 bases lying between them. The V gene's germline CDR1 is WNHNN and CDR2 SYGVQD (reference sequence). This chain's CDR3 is CASRTQRTQYTEAFF. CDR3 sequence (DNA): TGCGCCAGCCGAACCCAGCGAACCCAGTACACTGAAGCTTTCTTT.

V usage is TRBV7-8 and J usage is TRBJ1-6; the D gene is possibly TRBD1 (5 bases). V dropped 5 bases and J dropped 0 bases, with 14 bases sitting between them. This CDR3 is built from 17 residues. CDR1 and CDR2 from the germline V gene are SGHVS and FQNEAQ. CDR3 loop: CASSARQTSSYNSPLHF. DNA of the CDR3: TGTGCCAGCAGCGCCCGACAGACGAGCTCCTATAATTCACCCCTCCACTTT.

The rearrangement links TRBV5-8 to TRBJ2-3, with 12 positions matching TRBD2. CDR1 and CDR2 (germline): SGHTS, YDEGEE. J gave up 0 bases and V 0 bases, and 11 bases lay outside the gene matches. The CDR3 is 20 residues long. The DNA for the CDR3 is TGTGCCAGCAGCTTGGCCAACTTACGACTAGCGGGGGTTAGCACAGATACGCAGTATTTT. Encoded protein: CASSLANLRLAGVSTDTQYF.

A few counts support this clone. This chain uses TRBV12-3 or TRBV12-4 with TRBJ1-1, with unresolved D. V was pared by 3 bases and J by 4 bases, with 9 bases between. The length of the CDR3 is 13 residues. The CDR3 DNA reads TGTGCCAGCAGTTTCTACCCTGGCACTGAAGCTTTCTTT. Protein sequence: CASSFYPGTEAFF.

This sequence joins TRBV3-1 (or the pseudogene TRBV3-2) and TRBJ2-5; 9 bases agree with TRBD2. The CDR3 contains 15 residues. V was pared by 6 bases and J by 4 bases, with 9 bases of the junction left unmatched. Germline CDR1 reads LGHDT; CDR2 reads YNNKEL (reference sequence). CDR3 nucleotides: TGTGCCAGCAGGGCACGGGCGGGGGGGAGAGAGACCCAGTACTTC. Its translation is CASRARAGGRETQYF.